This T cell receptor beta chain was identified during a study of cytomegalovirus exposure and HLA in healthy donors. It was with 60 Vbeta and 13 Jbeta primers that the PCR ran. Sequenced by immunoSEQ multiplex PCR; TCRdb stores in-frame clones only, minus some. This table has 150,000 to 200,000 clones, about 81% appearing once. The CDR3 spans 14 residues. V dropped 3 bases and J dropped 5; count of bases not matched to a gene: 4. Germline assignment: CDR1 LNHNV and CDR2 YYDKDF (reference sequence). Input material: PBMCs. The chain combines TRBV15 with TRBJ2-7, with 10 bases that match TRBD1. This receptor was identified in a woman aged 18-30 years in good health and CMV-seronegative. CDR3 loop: CATSRGQGRDEQYF. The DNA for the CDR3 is TGTGCCACCAGCAGGGGACAGGGGCGGGACGAGCAGTACTTC.